This TCR beta chain derives from a study of cytomegalovirus exposure and HLA in healthy donors. This clone is medium-sized. Its antigen is unknown. Points from the study as a whole: There was a cluster of highly shared sequence variants that was likely a sequencing artifact. Researchers reported in a later analysis that a missense DCLRE1C variant was tied to TCR beta V- and J-gene trimming. Upon later analysis, HLA-associated TCR beta chains proved more clonally expanded than other, equally common chains. There were several of the most significant clusters that appeared linked to common viral pathogens in a later analysis.

It was with 60 Vbeta and 13 Jbeta primers that the PCR ran. Sequencing used immunoSEQ multiplex PCR; TCRdb keeps in-frame clones, though not all of them. The sample shows around 80,000 clones, roughly 85% of them seen only once. The CDR3 loop spans 22 amino acids. In germline, CDR1 is SNHLY, CDR2 FYNNEI. V gave up 3 bases and J gave up 0 bases; unmatched junction bases: 21. The source is a female donor in good health and CMV-seronegative. The sample was PBMCs. The rearrangement links TRBV2 to TRBJ2-3; 10 nucleotides line up with TRBD2. Written as DNA, the CDR3 is TGTGCCAGCAGTGACAAAGAGTTGAGGGTAGGGCTAGCGGGGGCCAGCACAGATACGCAGTATTTT. Translated: CASSDKELRVGLAGASTDTQYF.